This T cell receptor (beta chain) was recovered during a study of technical replicates of blood from a handful of donors. TCRdb keeps only in-frame clones here, not all; method: immunoSEQ multiplex PCR. The sample records about 80,000 clones, about 95% being singletons. Germline CDR1 and CDR2: SGHAT and FQNNGV. Unmatched junction bases numbered 6, after V lost 0 bases and J lost 8 bases. This CDR3 spans 14 amino acids. The sample comprised T cells isolated from PBMCs. This clonotype was obtained from a human donor in good health. The chain couples TRBV11-2 to TRBJ1-2; 7 bases match TRBD1. In nucleotides, the CDR3 is TGTGCCAGCAGCTTAGATTCAGGGGGTCGGGGCTACACCTTC. Residues: CASSLDSGGRGYTF. Full variable domain (rest looked up from reference TRBV11-2 and TRBJ1-2): EAGVAQSPRYKIIEKRQSVAFWCNPISGHATLYWYQQILGQGPKLLIQFQNNGVVDDSQLPKDRFSAERLKGVDSTLKIQPAKLEDSAVYLCASSLDSGGRGYTFGSGTRLTVV.